This entry lists 27 T cell receptor beta chains sequenced from one sample in a study of T cell changes during pregnancy in multiple sclerosis. Profiling relied on immunoSEQ multiplex PCR, and the TCRdb table lists in-frame clones only, not all of them. The data hold fewer than 50,000 clones, with about 89% observed a single time. Sample: CD4+ T cells from peripheral blood mononuclear cells, taken in the first trimester of pregnancy. The origin of the receptors is a female donor with multiple sclerosis, enrolled in a pregnancy study.

This clone has a single count. The J gene is TRBJ2-2, the V gene TRBV5-1; D might be TRBD2 (5 bases). The V end was cut by 5 bases, the J end by 4 bases, with 12 bases between. Germline CDR1 SGHRS, CDR2 YFSETQ. The CDR3 loop spans 14 amino acids. The chain's CDR3 is CASSRDPGTGELFF. CDR3 sequence (DNA): TGCGCCAGCAGTCGGGATCCAGGCACCGGGGAGCTGTTTTTT.

The chain carries TRBV11-2 and TRBJ2-1; 9 nucleotides line up with TRBD2. The V and J ends lost 2 bases and 6 bases, in that order; junction bases with no gene match: 5. Per germline, CDR1 SGHAT and CDR2 FQNNGV. The CDR3 runs 15 residues. The CDR3 DNA reads as TGTGCCAGCAGCTTACGGCGACTAGCGGCCAATGAGCAGTTCTTC. As protein: CASSLRRLAANEQFF.

This clone came up a few times. Other DNA sequences in the same sample also yield this CDR3. V is TRBV11-3 and J is TRBJ2-2, with 7 bases lining up with TRBD1. Germline CDR1 reads SGHNT; CDR2 reads YENEEA. The ends lost 4 bases at V and 7 bases at J; junction bases unmatched: 3. The CDR3 totals 13 residues. The CDR3 protein is CASSSRGIGELFF. CDR3 nucleotides: TGTGCCAGCAGCTCCAGGGGGATCGGGGAGCTGTTTTTT.

In this sample, this clone turned up once. The chain combines TRBV7-2 with TRBJ2-7; TRBD1 aligns across 9 bases. The CDR3 is 14 amino acids. Germline CDR1 SGHTA, CDR2 FQGNSA. Germline trimming cut 4 bases from V and 3 bases from J; bases unmatched to any gene: 4. The CDR3 DNA sequence: TGTGCCAGCAGCTGGGGGACAGGGCGCTACGAGCAGTACTTC. Translating gives CASSWGTGRYEQYF.

V and J are TRBV29-1 and TRBJ2-1; 7 bases agree with TRBD1. The V segment lost 2 bases and the J segment 0 bases; nucleotides outside the gene matches: 1. The CDR3 runs 14 residues. Germline CDR1 reads SQVTM; CDR2 reads ANQGSEA. The CDR3 DNA reads TGCAGCGTTGAACGGGACAGCTCCTACAATGAGCAGTTCTTC. This encodes CSVERDSSYNEQFF.

This clone was found once. The chain couples TRBV5-1 to TRBJ2-1; TRBD2 matches 11 bases. The ends lost 4 bases at V and 5 bases at J; junction bases unmatched: 5. Germline V gene lookup returns CDR1 SGHRS and CDR2 YFSETQ. The CDR3 runs to 15 residues. CDR3 bases: TGCGCCAGCAGCGACGGGACTAGCGGACACAATGAGCAGTTCTTC. Encoded protein: CASSDGTSGHNEQFF.

V is TRBV19 and J is TRBJ2-5; no clear D gene. CDR3 length: 13 amino acids. Germline CDR1 is LNHDA and CDR2 is SQIVND (reference sequence). Trimming pared 5 bases from V and 2 bases from J, leaving 9 bases between. The CDR3 loop is CASSSTLQETQYF. CDR3 nucleotide sequence: TGTGCCAGTAGTTCGACACTTCAAGAGACCCAGTACTTC.

J is TRBJ2-7 and V is TRBV6-1; D is unclear. Germline V gene sequence: CDR1 MNHNS, CDR2 SASEGT. CDR3 length equals 11 residues. V lost 8 bases and J lost 2, with 7 bases in between. CDR3 coding DNA: TGTGCCAGCTCCAGTCCCTACGAGCAGTACTTC. It encodes CASSSPYEQYF.

The genes are TRBV11-2 and TRBJ2-7, with TRBD1 matching over 7 bases. V was pared by 5 bases and J by 12 bases, with 10 bases of the junction left unmatched. Germline CDR1 and CDR2: SGHAT and FQNNGV. The CDR3 runs to 12 residues. CDR3 amino acids: CASSRNPGQLYF. CDR3 sequence (DNA): TGTGCCAGCAGCCGGAACCCGGGACAGCTGTACTTC.

V and J are TRBV7-2 and TRBJ2-7, with D possibly matching TRBD1 (6 bases). The length of the CDR3 is 15 residues. V dropped 3 bases and J dropped 2 bases, with 14 bases sitting between them. The germline V gene encodes CDR1 SGHTA and CDR2 FQGNSA. The chain's CDR3 is CASSFRDTTTYEQYF. The CDR3 nucleotides are TGTGCCAGCAGCTTCCGGGACACCACGACCTACGAGCAGTACTTC.

The chain has TRBV11-3 and TRBJ2-7, with 9 positions matching TRBD1. Germline V gives CDR1 SGHNT, CDR2 YENEEA. The V and J ends lost 0 bases and 7 bases, in that order; junction bases with no gene match: 4. The CDR3 is made up of 14 amino acids. The CDR3 reads CASSLEQGAREQYF. DNA for the CDR3: TGTGCCAGCAGCTTAGAACAGGGGGCTCGGGAGCAGTACTTC.

The chain links TRBV28 to TRBJ1-2; D may be TRBD1 (5 bases). CDR3 size: 14 residues. V lost 6 bases and J 1 base, leaving 12 bases between the germline ends. Per germline, CDR1 MDHEN and CDR2 SYDVKM. Written as DNA, the CDR3 is TGTGCCAGCAGCCCCTTGGGGGGTAACTATGGCTACACCTTC. Protein: CASSPLGGNYGYTF.

The chain is built from TRBV28 and TRBJ1-5, with a weak D call TRBD1 (5 bases). Germline V gene lookup returns CDR1 MDHEN and CDR2 SYDVKM. This CDR3 is 15 amino acids long. Trimming took 1 base from V and 9 from J, leaving 16 bases between them. CDR3: CASSLSGNPKGPQHF. DNA for the CDR3: TGTGCCAGCAGTTTATCAGGGAACCCAAAAGGGCCCCAGCATTTT.

The rearrangement joins TRBV9 to TRBJ1-1; perhaps TRBD1 as D (5 bases). Germline loops: CDR1 SGDLS, CDR2 YYNGEE. CDR3 length: 13 amino acids. Deletions cut 5 bases from V and 4 bases from J, with 12 bases between. The CDR3 loop is CASSAGGGTEAFF. Here the CDR3 DNA reads TGTGCCAGCAGTGCCGGGGGGGGCACTGAAGCTTTCTTT.

This chain links TRBV9 with TRBJ2-7; TRBD1 might be the D (6 bases). V was shortened by 4 bases and J by 0 bases, with 11 bases between the two germline ends. CDR1 and CDR2 (germline): SGDLS, YYNGEE. The CDR3 covers 14 residues. This CDR3 is CASSPQDSSYEQYF. The CDR3 DNA sequence: TGTGCCAGCAGCCCTCAGGACAGCTCCTACGAGCAGTACTTC.

The chain uses TRBV25-1 and TRBJ2-1; D uncertain. Germline V gene data show CDR1 as MGHDK and CDR2 as SYGVNS. This CDR3 contains 12 residues. Trimming took 10 bases from V and 16 from J, leaving 23 bases between them. The CDR3 loop reads CATFTPGFGLFF. Written as DNA, the CDR3 is TGTGCCACCTTCACTCCGGGTTTTGGTCTATTCTTC.

For the CDR3, the DNA is TGTGCCAGCAGCCCAGCATCAGGGAACCTAATGAACACTGAAGCTTTCTTT. Translation gives CASSPASGNLMNTEAFF. The chain uses TRBV7-2 and TRBJ1-1; a possible D gene is TRBD1 (5 bases). The V end was cut by 5 bases, the J end by 0 bases, with 19 bases between. Germline lookup yields CDR1 SGHTA and CDR2 FQGNSA. The CDR3 has 17 amino acids.

This clone appeared a single time. The genes are TRBV2 and TRBJ2-2; 8 nucleotides align to TRBD1. CDR3 length: 14 residues. With V trimmed by 10 bases and J by 6 bases, 10 bases remained unmatched. Germline loops: CDR1 SNHLY, CDR2 FYNNEI. This chain's CDR3 is CATMTDRGAGELFF. The CDR3 DNA follows: TGTGCCACCATGACTGACAGGGGAGCCGGGGAGCTGTTTTTT.

The chain links TRBV21-1 to TRBJ2-7; TRBD1, as called in the table, went unchecked against the DNA. TRBV21-1 is given as a pseudogene. The CDR3 length is 13 residues. CDR3 sequence (DNA): TGTGCCAGAGAAGACAGAAGCTCCTACGAGCAGTACTTC. Residues: CAREDRSSYEQYF.

A note on this clone: Other DNA variants within this sample encode the same CDR3. V gene TRBV5-6 combines with J gene TRBJ1-1; D uncertain. V was trimmed by 0 bases and J by 1 base, leaving 7 bases between them. Germline V gives CDR1 SGHDT, CDR2 YYEEEE. This CDR3 comprises 14 residues. CDR3 in amino acids: CASSLAGRNTEAFF. The DNA for the CDR3 is TGTGCCAGCAGCTTGGCCGGGAGGAACACTGAAGCTTTCTTT.

The CDR3 region is CASSLGPGEETQYF. In DNA, the CDR3 is TGCGCCAGCAGCTTGGGCCCAGGCGAAGAGACCCAGTACTTC. This sequence joins TRBV5-1 and TRBJ2-5; D is unresolved. From germline, CDR1 is SGHRS and CDR2 YFSETQ. V lost 0 bases and J lost 3, with 9 bases in between. CDR3 length: 14 amino acids.

This chain connects TRBV5-1 to TRBJ1-4; 8 bases map to TRBD1. V shed 4 bases, J shed 6 bases, and the junction held 5 bases outside the gene matches. CDR3 length equals 14 residues. Germline assignment: CDR1 SGHRS and CDR2 YFSETQ. CDR3 loop: CASSADRGDEKLFF. CDR3 DNA sequence: TGCGCCAGCAGCGCCGACAGGGGAGATGAAAAACTGTTTTTT.

The chain employs TRBV7-2 and TRBJ1-4, with D perhaps TRBD1 (5 bases). Per the germline V gene, CDR1 is SGHTA and CDR2 is FQGNSA. CDR3 length: 15 amino acids. The V end was cut by 5 bases, the J end by 5 bases, with 15 bases between. CDR3 coding DNA: TGTGCCAGCAGCGGAGAGGCCAGGGTGAATGAAAAACTGTTTTTT. As protein: CASSGEARVNEKLFF. The full variable domain, its missing parts supplied by reference TRBV7-2 and TRBJ1-4, is GAGVSQSPSNKVTEKGKDVELRCDPISGHTALYWYRQSLGQGLEFLIYFQGNSAPDKSGLPSDRFSAERTGGSVSTLTIQRTQQEDSAVYLCASSGEARVNEKLFFGSGTQLSVL.

V usage is TRBV18 and J usage is TRBJ1-1, with TRBD1 matching over 7 bases. J lost 7 bases, V lost 3 bases, and 5 bases had no gene match. Per germline, CDR1 KGHSH and CDR2 LQKENI. This CDR3 has 13 amino acids. Here the CDR3 DNA reads TGTGCCAGCTCACCTCTGGGACAGATTGAAGCTTTCTTT. Translation: CASSPLGQIEAFF. The full variable domain, completed using reference TRBV18 and TRBJ1-1, is NAGVMQNPRHLVRRRGQEARLRCSPMKGHSHVYWYRQLPEEGLKFMVYLQKENIIDESGMPKERFSAEFPKEGPSILRIQQVVRGDSAAYFCASSPLGQIEAFFGQGTRLTVV.

The chain carries TRBV10-3 and TRBJ1-1; possibly TRBD1 for D (6 bases). V lost 0 bases to trimming and J lost 1 base, with 12 bases between them. This CDR3 is built from 16 residues. CDR1 is ENHRY, CDR2 SYGVKD, per germline. This CDR3 is CAISESKGVGNTEAFF. Written as DNA, the CDR3 is TGTGCCATCAGTGAGTCGAAGGGGGTTGGGAACACTGAAGCTTTCTTT.

V is TRBV2 and J is TRBJ2-1; 7 nucleotides match TRBD2. V lost 4 bases to trimming and J lost 0 bases; unmatched junction nucleotides: 6. The CDR3 has 16 amino acids. Germline CDR1 reads SNHLY; CDR2 reads FYNNEI. DNA for the CDR3: TGTGCCAGCAGTGTTCGACTAGCCGGCTCCTACAATGAGCAGTTCTTC. Translating gives CASSVRLAGSYNEQFF. Together with reference TRBV2 and TRBJ2-1, the CDR3 gives the full variable domain: EPEVTQTPSHQVTQMGQEVILRCVPISNHLYFYWYRQILGQKVEFLVSFYNNEISEKSEIFDDQFSVERPDGSNFTLKIRSTKLEDSAMYFCASSVRLAGSYNEQFFGPGTRLTVL.

This clone appeared a single time. The CDR3 DNA reads TGTGCCAGCAGCCGAAGGGGCACCAACACCGGGGAGCTGTTTTTT. Protein sequence: CASSRRGTNTGELFF. The rearrangement links TRBV7-6 to TRBJ2-2; the D gene is possibly TRBD1 (5 bases). Germline V gives CDR1 SGHVS, CDR2 FNYEAQ. The CDR3 extends over 15 amino acids. Trimming took off 5 bases at V and 2 bases at J, with 12 bases between the two ends.